The 23 T cell receptor beta chains presented below share a single source sample, sequenced in a study of blood T cell repertoires in COVID-19. Data came from immunoSEQ multiplex PCR; TCRdb stores just in-frame clones and leaves some out. Here the sample spans hundreds of thousands of clones, around 89% being singletons. The source material was PBMCs or T cells enriched from blood (not recorded which). The receptors were gathered from a man in his forties who had recovered from COVID-19.

The rearrangement uses TRBV5-1 and TRBJ2-1, with 9 positions matching TRBD1. Germline V gene data show CDR1 as SGHRS and CDR2 as YFSETQ. The ends lost 1 base at V and 7 bases at J; junction bases unmatched: 9. The CDR3 covers 16 residues. The CDR3 here is CASSLTVTGGINEQFF. The CDR3 nucleotides are TGCGCCAGCAGCTTGACGGTAACAGGGGGCATTAATGAGCAGTTCTTC.

CDR3 nucleotide sequence: TGCGCCAGCAGTGAAAGAAGGGGGCAACCAGCCTACAATGAGCAGTTCTTC. Encoded protein: CASSERRGQPAYNEQFF. V is TRBV5-1 and J is TRBJ2-1; 7 positions match TRBD1. Per the germline V gene, CDR1 is SGHRS and CDR2 is YFSETQ. Germline trimming cut 5 bases from V and 2 bases from J; bases unmatched to any gene: 13. CDR3 length: 17 residues.

The count of this clone is one. The V call is TRBV5-1, the J call TRBJ2-5; D perhaps matches TRBD2 (5 bases). V was trimmed by 0 bases and J by 2 bases, leaving 11 bases between them. In germline, CDR1 is SGHRS, CDR2 YFSETQ. The CDR3 runs 15 residues. The CDR3 nucleotides read TGCGCCAGCAGCTTGGATGGGAGTGGGCAAGAGACCCAGTACTTC. This encodes CASSLDGSGQETQYF.

The chain links TRBV28 to TRBJ2-5; 8 bases align to TRBD2. V lost 3 bases to trimming and J lost 2 bases; unmatched junction nucleotides: 5. Germline loops: CDR1 MDHEN, CDR2 SYDVKM. The CDR3 sequence is 15 residues long. CDR3 sequence: CASSFSSGGQETQYF. Here the CDR3 DNA reads TGTGCCAGCAGTTTTAGTTCGGGAGGGCAAGAGACCCAGTACTTC.

The rearrangement links TRBV4-3 to TRBJ2-1; D may be TRBD2 (6 bases). This CDR3 spans 17 amino acids. Per germline, CDR1 LGHNA and CDR2 YSLEER. V lost 1 base, J lost 5 bases, and 18 bases lay in between. Written as DNA, the CDR3 is TGCGCCAGCAGCCAAGTTTGGGGCGGGATTTACGACAATGAGCAGTTCTTC. As protein: CASSQVWGGIYDNEQFF.

The CDR3 protein is CATSDRVRTGAGELFF. In DNA form, the CDR3 reads TGTGCCACCAGTGATCGGGTACGGACAGGTGCCGGGGAGCTGTTTTTT. V usage is TRBV24-1 and J usage is TRBJ2-2; TRBD1 agrees at 7 bases. The V gene end was trimmed by 3 bases and the J gene end by 6 bases; junction bases not matched to a gene: 9. Germline CDR1 KGHDR, CDR2 SFDVKD. The CDR3 has 16 residues.

The V call is TRBV7-9, the J call TRBJ1-2, with D hard to call. Germline V lookup: CDR1 SEHNR, CDR2 FQNEAQ (reference sequence). CDR3 length: 13 residues. The V end lost 5 bases, the J end lost 1 base, and 8 bases lay between the germline ends. CDR3 DNA sequence: TGTGCCAGCAGCCTCGATAGTAACTATGGCTACACCTTC. It yields the protein CASSLDSNYGYTF.

The chain is built from TRBV7-7 and TRBJ2-2, with TRBD1 identical over 8 bases. Looked up from germline, CDR1 is SSHAT and CDR2 is FNYEAQ (reference sequence). CDR3 length: 15 amino acids. After removal of 5 bases from V and 3 bases from J, the junction contained 5 bases not matched to a gene. DNA of the CDR3: TGTGCCAGCAGCCCTGACAGGGGAGACACCGGGGAGCTGTTTTTT. Its protein is CASSPDRGDTGELFF.

The rearrangement links TRBV5-1 to TRBJ2-1; 8 nucleotides align to TRBD2. Per the germline V gene, CDR1 is SGHRS and CDR2 is YFSETQ. The V segment lost 0 bases and the J segment 6 bases; nucleotides outside the gene matches: 17. The CDR3 has 19 amino acids. The CDR3 loop reads CASSLEGPFEAGDGNEQFF. DNA for the CDR3: TGCGCCAGCAGCTTGGAAGGGCCGTTCGAAGCGGGAGACGGCAATGAGCAGTTCTTC.

The table lists this clone with a count of one. The chain is built from TRBV21-1 and TRBJ1-3. TRBV21-1 is a listed pseudogene. The CDR3 has 14 amino acids. The CDR3 DNA sequence: TGTGCCAGCAGCAAAGCGGAGGGGGGAAACACCATATATTTT. Its translation is CASSKAEGGNTIYF.

The chain links TRBV14 to TRBJ1-5, with D tentatively TRBD1 (6 bases). Per germline, CDR1 SGHDN and CDR2 FVKESK. This CDR3 has 14 amino acids. Trimming shortened V by 5 bases and J by 6 bases, and 14 bases separated the two germline ends. In nucleotides, the CDR3 is TGTGCCAGCAGCACGGGGGGGGCGCGTCAGCCCCAGCATTTT. It is translated as CASSTGGARQPQHF.

The rearrangement links TRBV18 to TRBJ1-1; no clear D. The CDR3 is made up of 11 amino acids. The V and J ends lost 3 bases and 7 bases respectively, with 6 bases between them. CDR1 is KGHSH and CDR2 is LQKENI in the germline V gene. CDR3 loop: CASSPRVEAFF. Here the CDR3 DNA reads TGTGCCAGCTCACCCCGAGTTGAAGCTTTCTTT.

The chain links TRBV28 to TRBJ2-1; 9 bases line up with TRBD2. The J segment lost 2 bases and the V segment lost 4 bases, leaving 3 bases of the junction unmatched. Per the germline V gene, CDR1 is MDHEN and CDR2 is SYDVKM. The CDR3 runs to 15 residues. The CDR3: CASSYVAGAYNEQFF. CDR3 DNA: TGTGCCAGCAGTTATGTAGCGGGAGCCTACAATGAGCAGTTCTTC.

V is TRBV6-5 and J is TRBJ1-1; tentative D call: TRBD1 (6 bases). V was trimmed by 4 bases and J by 4 bases, leaving 19 bases between them. The germline V gene encodes CDR1 MNHEY and CDR2 SVGAGI. There are 16 residues in the CDR3. The chain's CDR3 is CASSFSGGVGGTEAFF. As DNA, the CDR3 is TGTGCCAGCAGTTTCTCCGGGGGGGTAGGGGGCACTGAAGCTTTCTTT.

This clone was detected only a few times. The CDR3 DNA reads as TGTGCCAGCTCACCCGGACAGGGGTTCACTGAAGCTTTCTTT. Amino acids: CASSPGQGFTEAFF. The chain links TRBV18 to TRBJ1-1; the match to TRBD1 covers 9 bases. Germline V lookup: CDR1 KGHSH, CDR2 LQKENI. This CDR3 has 14 residues. Trimming took 3 bases from V and 4 from J; bases not matched to a gene: 3. The full variable domain, rest sourced from reference TRBV18 and TRBJ1-1, is NAGVMQNPRHLVRRRGQEARLRCSPMKGHSHVYWYRQLPEEGLKFMVYLQKENIIDESGMPKERFSAEFPKEGPSILRIQQVVRGDSAAYFCASSPGQGFTEAFFGQGTRLTVV.

The rearrangement joins TRBV6-4 to TRBJ2-3, with 13 bases lining up with TRBD2. This CDR3 spans 16 amino acids. The germline CDR1 and CDR2 sequences are MRHNA and SNTAGT. V lost 3 bases, J lost 5 bases, and 5 bases stayed unmatched. In DNA form, the CDR3 reads TGTGCCAGCAGTGAACTAGCGGGGGGGCCTCAAGATACGCAGTATTTT. Translation gives CASSELAGGPQDTQYF.

The J gene is TRBJ2-3, the V gene TRBV24-1, with TRBD2 identical over 9 bases. Germline loops: CDR1 KGHDR, CDR2 SFDVKD. This CDR3 has 18 residues. After removal of 5 bases from V and 1 base from J, the junction contained 12 bases not matched to a gene. CDR3 residues: CATSGRGGVAGGTDTQYF. The CDR3 DNA reads as TGTGCCACCAGTGGTCGGGGAGGAGTAGCGGGAGGCACAGATACGCAGTATTTT.

The chain is built from TRBV28 and TRBJ2-5, with D possibly TRBD2 on 6 matching bases. Per germline, CDR1 MDHEN and CDR2 SYDVKM. Trimming shortened V by 5 bases and J by 10 bases, and 14 bases separated the two germline ends. The CDR3 runs to 12 residues. This chain's CDR3 is CASSRERLSQYF. CDR3 bases: TGTGCCAGCAGTCGGGAGCGCTTGAGCCAGTACTTC.

The chain uses TRBV7-2 and TRBJ1-6; 7 nucleotides align to TRBD1. CDR1 is SGHTA, CDR2 FQGNSA, per germline. CDR3 length equals 15 residues. J lost 7 bases, V lost 5 bases, and 8 bases had no gene match. The CDR3 nucleotides read TGTGCCAGCAGCAGATCGGGACAGTACAATTCACCCCTCCACTTT. Translation gives CASSRSGQYNSPLHF.

The chain joins TRBV7-2 to TRBJ2-5, with D possibly matching TRBD1 (5 bases). The germline gives CDR1 SGHTA, CDR2 FQGNSA. This CDR3 has 14 residues. V lost 1 base to trimming and J lost 7 bases, with 13 bases between them. The CDR3 nucleotides read TGTGCCAGCAGCTTAGGGCAGGGTAGGGTGACCCAGTACTTC. Translated: CASSLGQGRVTQYF.

The rearrangement uses TRBV2 and TRBJ2-7; the match to TRBD2 covers 7 bases. Germline V gene sequence: CDR1 SNHLY, CDR2 FYNNEI. The CDR3 spans 15 residues. With V trimmed by 6 bases and J by 3 bases, 11 bases remained unmatched. The CDR3, as DNA: TGTGCCAGCAGGCCACATGGACTAGGGAGCTACGAGCAGTACTTC. Its translation: CASRPHGLGSYEQYF.

V is TRBV6-6 and J is TRBJ2-3, with a possible D match to TRBD2 (5 bases). The germline gives CDR1 MNHNY, CDR2 SVGAGI (reference sequence). V gave up 1 base and J gave up 4 bases, with 15 bases separating them. The CDR3 consists of 16 residues. CDR3 bases: TGTGCCAGCAGTTACTTAGGAGACGGGAAGGCAGATACGCAGTATTTT. This sequence encodes CASSYLGDGKADTQYF.

The gene calls are TRBV3-1 (or the pseudogene TRBV3-2) and TRBJ2-1, with 9 bases identical to TRBD2. CDR3 length equals 16 residues. Germline CDR1 and CDR2: LGHDT and YNNKEL (reference sequence). With V trimmed by 0 bases and J by 3 bases, 3 bases remained unmatched. The CDR3, as DNA: TGTGCCAGCAGCCAAGAGGGACTAGCAGACTACAATGAGCAGTTCTTC. It specifies CASSQEGLADYNEQFF.